The T cell receptor (beta chain) described here comes from a study of blood T cell repertoires in COVID-19 (dated by TCRdb to the early 2020s). Regarding the research as a whole: Collaborator samples came from the United States, Italy and Spain and covered acute and convalescent phases of COVID-19. A de-identified subject ID, COVID-19 status, age in years and sex were almost always included in the sample metadata. The material from the prospective study consisted of cDNA or gDNA derived from T cells, B-cell-depleted T cells, or PBMCs. Subjects who had been exposed to COVID-19, were actively infected with it, or had recovered from it provided the deeply sampled blood TCRbeta repertoires that made up the dataset. Where HLA class I and class II types were available, the types were taken from metadata supplied by the sample provider, not from assay-based typing. A freely available public database, intended as a resource for researchers studying the immune response to SARS-CoV-2, is where the repertoires were released. Samples came from the ongoing ImmuneRACE study (first 160 participants) plus 1,254 subjects from 6 global collaborators.

The germline V gene specifies SGHRS as CDR1 and YFSETQ as CDR2. The cysteine opens and the phenylalanine closes a CDR3 of 17 amino acids. The CDR3 DNA has 51 bases and is translated from base 1. V is pruned by 4 bases and J by 3 bases, leaving 9 bases of the junction without a gene match. What the authors observed across the whole study: The amount of clinical and demographic metadata varied by source and participant and was provided uncurated.

As regards this clone: Its antigen is not yet known. No base-level quality is on record; no much larger clone is a single base apart.

The collaborating institutions used their own protocols to collect whole blood in K2EDTA tubes. For TCRbeta analysis, collaborator samples were shipped as frozen whole blood, as isolated PBMCs, or as DNA extracted from either sample type. TCRbeta CDR3 regions were amplified from genomic DNA using the immunoSEQ Assay, a bias-controlled multiplex PCR. On the authors' methods: Nucleated cell counts per sample were estimated from amplification of reference gene primers within the assay. Sequence reads were collapsed and filtered to measure the absolute abundance of every unique TCRbeta CDR3 rearrangement. For each sample, productive Simpson clonality was calculated as the square root of Simpson's diversity index over productive rearrangements. The clones in this table, taken by TCRdb from immuneACCESS, are in-frame only. Not every clone is retained; where verified, under half of the shortfall comes from an unresolved V gene, and the cause of the rest is unknown. From that table come the V and J calls and clone size; the DNA was used to work out D and trimming. The sample records about 160,000 clones, about 88% of which are singletons. The ten largest clones add up to 0.85% to 1.2% of the sample.

This receptor was taken from a man between 35 and 55 years old with acute or convalescent COVID-19. The chain employs TRBV5-1 and TRBJ1-3, with 11 bases aligning to TRBD1. Sequenced material: peripheral blood. The base sequence is TGCGCCAGCAGCCCGAATGGACAGGGGGCGCTTGGAAACACCATATATTTT. The encoded protein is CASSPNGQGALGNTIYF. The CDR3 plus the reference TRBV5-1 and TRBJ1-3 genes for the other parts give the full variable domain: KAGVTQTPRYLIKTRGQQVTLSCSPISGHRSVSWYQQTPGQGLQFLFEYFSETQRNKGNFPGRFSGRQFSNSRSEMNVSTLELGDSALYLCASSPNGQGALGNTIYFGEGSWLTVV.